The T cell receptor (beta chain) under discussion was sequenced for a study of T cell responses to AZD1222 COVID-19 vaccine. Turning to the study itself: Second-dose schedules of about 4 or about 12 weeks were combined. Study results and limitations: Close to half of all spike-specific TCRs reportedly target regions of the variants that are unmutated.

The CDR3 contains 17 residues. The germline gives CDR1 MNHEY, CDR2 SMNVEV (reference sequence). Trimming took 6 bases from V and 3 from J, leaving 20 bases between them. Comments on this clone: Its matching antigen is unknown.

Clones were read by immunoSEQ multiplex PCR, and TCRdb kept only the in-frame ones, dropping some. The data contain around 83,000 clones, more than 70% of them seen just once; the ten biggest clones take up more than 8.5%. The material sequenced was peripheral blood, taken on day 0 of AZD1222 vaccination. The source is an adult in good health. The chain has TRBV27 and TRBJ2-2, with D possibly matching TRBD1 (6 bases). CDR3 sequence reads: CASSTKRQALDTGELFF. As DNA, the CDR3 is TGTGCCAGCAGCACCAAGCGACAGGCTCTTGACACCGGGGAGCTGTTTTTT.